Shown below are 14 T cell receptor beta chains from a single sample sequenced in a study of blood T cell repertoires in COVID-19. Clones were read by immunoSEQ multiplex PCR, and TCRdb kept only the in-frame ones, dropping some. Of approximately 130,000 clones listed, roughly four fifths are singletons. Material for sequencing was peripheral blood. All receptors derive from a man aged 40-50 years with active or convalescent COVID-19.

The chain carries TRBV28 and TRBJ2-2, with D tentatively TRBD1 (6 bases). CDR3 length: 14 residues. The germline V and J ends were trimmed by 5 bases and 6 bases, with 13 bases remaining between them. Per germline, CDR1 MDHEN and CDR2 SYDVKM. The CDR3 loop is CASSTHTGPGELFF. The CDR3 coding sequence is TGTGCCAGCAGTACCCATACAGGGCCCGGGGAGCTGTTTTTT.

The V and J genes are TRBV12-5 and TRBJ2-7; D possibly corresponds to TRBD1 (5 bases). Trimming removed 6 bases from V and 0 bases from J, with 12 bases in between. The CDR3 has 14 residues. Germline V lookup: CDR1 LGHNT, CDR2 FRNRAP. The CDR3 region is CASGPQGRSYEQYF. The CDR3, as DNA: TGTGCTAGTGGCCCCCAGGGCCGCTCCTACGAGCAGTACTTC.

V usage is TRBV7-3 and J usage is TRBJ2-3, with a tentative D call TRBD1 (6 bases). V gave up 5 bases and J gave up 2 bases, with 17 bases separating them. In germline, CDR1 is SGHTA, CDR2 FQGTGA. The CDR3 consists of 16 residues. CDR3 sequence reads: CASSPQTGVNTDTQYF. Here the CDR3 DNA reads TGTGCCAGCAGCCCCCAGACAGGCGTAAACACAGATACGCAGTATTTT.

This clone was seen once. The V and J genes are TRBV30 and TRBJ1-1; 8 nucleotides align to TRBD1. The CDR3 spans 13 residues. Germline V gene sequence: CDR1 GTSNPN, CDR2 SVGIG (reference sequence). V dropped 2 bases and J dropped 3; count of bases not matched to a gene: 2. Written as DNA, the CDR3 is TGTGCCTGGAGTATACAGGGGGACACTGAAGCTTTCTTT. Translation gives CAWSIQGDTEAFF.

The rearrangement uses TRBV28 and TRBJ1-6, with a weak D call TRBD1 (5 bases). In germline, CDR1 is MDHEN, CDR2 SYDVKM. Trimming cost V 1 base and J 7 bases, with 11 bases left between them. The CDR3 sequence is 15 residues long. The CDR3 is CASSLFREGNSPLHF. CDR3 coding DNA: TGTGCCAGCAGTTTATTTAGGGAGGGGAATTCACCCCTCCACTTT.

The chain is built from TRBV29-1 and TRBJ2-5, with TRBD1 identical over 7 bases. Germline values: CDR1 SQVTM, CDR2 ANQGSEA. The CDR3 has 13 residues. J was trimmed by 1 base and V by 7 bases; bases with no gene match: 6. CDR3 in amino acids: CSGGTVLQETQYF. The CDR3 region has the DNA TGCAGCGGTGGGACAGTCCTCCAAGAGACCCAGTACTTC.

The chain links TRBV27 to TRBJ2-2; D call uncertain. The germline V gene encodes CDR1 MNHEY and CDR2 SMNVEV (reference sequence). This CDR3 is 12 amino acids long. Trimming removed 5 bases from V and 6 bases from J, with 7 bases in between. CDR3 DNA sequence: TGTGCCAGCAGTCTCCTACCCGGGGAGCTGTTTTTT. Translation: CASSLLPGELFF.

Written as DNA, the CDR3 is TGTGCCAGCTCACCGCGGACAGCCCCAGGGAACGAGCAGTACTTC. This codes for CASSPRTAPGNEQYF. The chain is built from TRBV18 and TRBJ2-7, with D maybe TRBD1 (6 bases). The CDR3 is 15 residues long. Per the germline V gene, CDR1 is KGHSH and CDR2 is LQKENI. V dropped 3 bases and J dropped 5 bases, with 17 bases sitting between them. The full variable domain, rest sourced from reference TRBV18 and TRBJ2-7, is NAGVMQNPRHLVRRRGQEARLRCSPMKGHSHVYWYRQLPEEGLKFMVYLQKENIIDESGMPKERFSAEFPKEGPSILRIQQVVRGDSAAYFCASSPRTAPGNEQYFGPGTRLTVT.

This clone was recorded once. J is TRBJ1-2 and V is TRBV15, with 8 positions matching TRBD1. The V gene end was trimmed by 0 bases and the J gene end by 4 bases; junction bases not matched to a gene: 7. This CDR3 has 16 amino acids. Germline V gives CDR1 LNHNV, CDR2 YYDKDF (reference sequence). The CDR3 nucleotides are TGTGCCACCAGCAGAGACGAGACAGGGGCCCGCTATGGCTACACCTTC. This codes for CATSRDETGARYGYTF. Filled out from reference TRBV15 and TRBJ1-2, the complete variable domain reads DAMVIQNPRYQVTQFGKPVTLSCSQTLNHNVMYWYQQKSSQAPKLLFHYYDKDFNNEADTPDNFQSRRPNTSFCFLDIRSPGLGDTAMYLCATSRDETGARYGYTFGSGTRLTVV.

This chain joins TRBV5-1 and TRBJ1-5; D gene ambiguous. Germline V gene data show CDR1 as SGHRS and CDR2 as YFSETQ. V gave up 1 base and J gave up 2 bases, with 7 bases separating them. The CDR3 has 14 residues. CDR3 in DNA: TGCGCCAGCAGCTTGAATCCGGGCAATCAGCCCCAGCATTTT. Translating it yields CASSLNPGNQPQHF.

The rearrangement joins TRBV12-5 to TRBJ2-2; 7 bases fit TRBD1. J gave up 0 bases and V 7 bases, and 8 bases lay outside the gene matches. The germline gives CDR1 LGHNT, CDR2 FRNRAP. There are 16 residues in the CDR3. The CDR3 DNA reads as TGTGCTAGTGCCCCAACCGGGACAGCGAACACCGGGGAGCTGTTTTTT. The encoded protein is CASAPTGTANTGELFF.

The chain carries TRBV9 and TRBJ1-1, with a tentative D call TRBD1 (6 bases). V was pared by 3 bases and J by 1 base, with 16 bases between. This CDR3 comprises 16 residues. Germline-derived CDR1 and CDR2 are SGDLS and YYNGEE. Written as DNA, the CDR3 is TGTGCCAGCAGCGCCTCCCTGGGACAACCGAACACTGAAGCTTTCTTT. Protein: CASSASLGQPNTEAFF.

Worth noting for this clone: Other DNA sequences in the sample encode the same CDR3. V is TRBV6-5 and J is TRBJ2-1; 11 positions match TRBD1. The ends lost 2 bases at V and 4 bases at J; junction bases unmatched: 1. CDR3 length equals 15 residues. Per germline, CDR1 MNHEY and CDR2 SVGAGI. Here the CDR3 DNA reads TGTGCCAGCAGTTACCGGGACAGGGGGTACAATGAGCAGTTCTTC. Its translation: CASSYRDRGYNEQFF.

The chain couples TRBV7-3 to TRBJ2-7; TRBD1 aligns across 11 bases. The CDR3 is made up of 15 amino acids. The junction had 3 bases not matched to a gene; V was cut back by 1 base and J by 4 bases. The germline CDR1 and CDR2 sequences are SGHTA and FQGTGA. This CDR3 is CASSLRGTGGYEQYF. In DNA form, the CDR3 reads TGTGCCAGCAGCTTAAGGGGGACAGGGGGATACGAGCAGTACTTC.